This T cell receptor beta chain emerged from a study of cytomegalovirus exposure and HLA in healthy donors (dated by TCRdb to between 2016 and 2019). Background for the entire study: According to an earlier analysis of several hundred of the donors, roughly 180 million T cells yielded 90 million to 130 million unique TCR beta sequences and approximately 280 Gb of sequence data. About 320 gigabases of sequencing data and approximately 84 million unique TCR sequences were included in an early release covering 550 to 800 HLA-typed donors. Of the 300 to 450 genotyped donors, roughly 76% were placed in the genetic ancestry cluster associated with self-reported Caucasian donors. The study aimed to test whether signatures of past pathogen exposure could be identified by cataloging public T cell receptors. The study used immunosequencing to profile the T cell repertoires of 666 subjects and linked those repertoires to cytomegalovirus serostatus. Besides the first cohort of 666 subjects, a separate validation cohort made up of 120 different subjects was used. To predict cytomegalovirus infection status, the study brought together high-throughput TCR immunosequencing, statistical association of individual TCRs with disease status, and machine learning. A later analysis re-analyzed previously published TCR beta repertoires from 550 to 700 donors and added high-resolution HLA genotyping to study TCR occurrence patterns. In the later analysis, no new phenotypic data were used to find candidate immune exposures; instead, reliance was placed on TCR beta sequences and their occurrence across donors. To decide whether each TCR beta V gene segment behaved as functional or pseudogenic, an earlier analysis of 587 of the donors relied on high-throughput TCR beta sequencing. Donor age, sex, ethnicity and CMV serostatus were compiled together with the repertoire data. Genome-wide SNP genotypes for about 55% of the 666 donors were used in a later genetic analysis, which treated that subset as a discovery cohort. Every repertoire in the discovery cohort had been generated on one and the same sequencing platform. Both class I and class II loci were covered by HLA typing, at four-digit resolution. The number of typed donors differed by locus: roughly 620-640 for A, B, C, DRB1 and DQB1; about 520 for DQA1; 606 for DPA1; and 400 to 480 for DPB1. Because of strong linkage in the cohort, roughly five DR-DQ haplotypes were treated as single units for association and clustering. Among several hundred genotyped donors of the cohort, an average of roughly 230,000 unique TCR beta nucleotide sequences was sequenced per donor, of which about 20% were non-productive.

The cohort was made up of 500 to 800 healthy bone marrow donors. At the time of sampling, every cohort member was nominally healthy, though immune exposures that went unrecorded were likely present. The donor tested CMV seronegative and was one of the 352 seronegative cohort members. Every donor gave a peripheral blood sample, and the peripheral blood mononuclear cells from that sample were used for TCR beta sequencing. The Qiagen DNeasy Blood Extraction Kit was used to extract genomic DNA from the blood cell samples. The library relied on the immunoSEQ multiplex PCR assay. The multiplex PCR relied on a mix of 60 forward primers for TCR Vbeta segments and 13 reverse primers for TCR Jbeta segments. The CDR3 region of rearranged TCR beta genes was amplified from genomic DNA by a multiplex PCR assay. On the Illumina HiSeq System, the amplified TCR beta libraries were sequenced as 87-base-pair reads. In the authors' own workflow: In a later analysis, 80 million or so unique TCR beta chains were counted across the 500 to 850 repertoires, and approximately 11 million of these chains were shared by at least two donors. Raw reads were error-corrected and collapsed into unique sequences with a nearest-neighbor algorithm that merged closely related sequences to remove PCR and sequencing errors. V, D and J gene segments were assigned by aligning CDR3 sequences to IMGT reference sequences. For a sequence to be retained, a match of at least six nucleotides was required to both a V gene segment and a J gene segment. Rearrangements were called productive when the CDR3 lacked stop codons and stayed in frame with V and J; all others were non-productive. CDR3 was defined by IMGT convention, running from the second conserved V-encoded cysteine to the conserved J-encoded phenylalanine. The earlier analysis of 500 to 600 of the donors excluded sequences that lacked an unambiguous match to a single V gene segment. In an earlier analysis of approximately 550 of the donors, V segments were called functional above 56.7% productive rearrangements and were called segregating when the between-donor standard deviation exceeded 5%. A statistical classification framework was developed to diagnose cytomegalovirus status using the catalog of TCR beta chain sequences. A later analysis assigned V and J genes by comparing TCR nucleotide sequences with IMGT/GENE-DB human TR gene sequences. Using the TCRdist pipeline, a later analysis assigned CDR3 sequences along with most-parsimonious VDJ recombination scenarios. In a later analysis, every TCR beta chain was defined by the combination of its CDR3 amino acid sequence and its V-gene family, and reads without a unique V-gene family were dropped. To address suspected cross-contamination and a sequencing artifact, a later analysis removed under 600 highly shared, low-generation-probability nucleotide sequences. In a later analysis, a clonal expansion index for each public chain was calculated from normalized within-repertoire ranks of inferred template counts. A later analysis computed generation probabilities with a VDJ recombination model fitted to out-of-frame rearrangements, and checked the results against IGoR. In a later analysis, TCR-TCR, TCR-HLA and TCR-CMV co-occurrence was scored with hypergeometric tests, and a repertoire-size bias correction was applied to TCR pairs. To estimate false discovery rates, a later analysis permuted the HLA or CMV assignments 20 times. A later analysis grouped co-occurring TCRs with DBSCAN, adding TCRdist sequence similarity when clustering within HLA-allele-positive subsets. For co-occurrence clustering, repertoires with fewer than 30,000 or more than 120,000 public chains were excluded, along with a handful of repertoires with anomalous nucleotide sharing. As stored in TCRdb, this immuneACCESS dataset retains in-frame rearrangements with V and J assigned. A fraction of the clones does not appear; measured against another copy, unresolved V genes explain less than half of the discrepancy, and the remainder lacks a known reason. V and J calls and clone size are as listed in that table; D and trimming were resolved from the DNA. This sample lists approximately 110,000 clones; under 85% were detected once. The ten largest make up 2.1% of the sample.

Summary of the overall study and its limitations: In vitro tests confirmed that a few of the cytomegalovirus-associated TCR beta chains recognize cytomegalovirus antigens. An association between a missense DCLRE1C variant and V-gene and J-gene trimming of TCR beta chains was found in a later genetic analysis and replicated in an independent cohort. A later genetic analysis reported fewer N-insertions in productive TCRs among donors in an Asian-associated ancestry cluster than the roughly 700-donor mean. Specific HLA alleles were associated with 18,000 or so TCR beta sequences at a false discovery rate of 0.05 in a later analysis. A further reported finding was that TCR beta sequences accurately predicted the HLA-A and HLA-B alleles for most subjects in the first cohort. Linkage disequilibrium might explain the correlated functional status among segregating V segments, but an unknown experimental factor could not be ruled out. Across donors, most TCR sequences were observed very rarely, whereas some public TCRs were present in many individuals. The cohort was sequenced for TCR beta chains only, and without alpha or paired-chain data the features that could be detected were limited. In both the original and validation cohorts, the classifier was reported to diagnose cytomegalovirus status with high specificity and sensitivity. In a later analysis, the rate of TCR association differed among HLA loci, with DRB1 alleles having the most associated TCRs and HLA-C alleles having the fewest. The only immune exposure information available for the cohort was CMV serostatus. When HLA alleles, especially DR and DQ, strongly co-occurred, TCR associations were difficult to assign to individual alleles. Compared with equally common non-associated chains, HLA-associated TCR beta chains in a later analysis were more clonally expanded and had lower generation probabilities. A cluster of highly shared sequence variants was judged likely to be a technical artifact of the sequencing pipeline. The earlier analysis of 587 of the donors excluded over 15 rarely observed V segments, including chromosome 9 orphons, because counts were too low. The study gave a list of 150 to 200 TCR beta chains associated with cytomegalovirus. In a later analysis, most CMV-associated TCR beta chains were found to appear HLA-restricted, with HLA associations seemingly driven largely by CMV exposure. Because HLA typing was unavailable for some donors at each locus, only the typed subset was used in association tests. According to a later analysis, parvovirus B19, influenza, CMV and Epstein-Barr virus appeared linked to several top co-occurrence clusters. Some IMGT-functional V segments, including TRBV6-2 and TRBV6-3, could not be distinguished by the 87-base-pair reads and were therefore excluded. Broadly in line with IMGT annotations, most TCR beta V segments showed up in productive rearrangements about 87% or about 30% of the time in an earlier analysis of 587 of the donors. The authors suggested that the approach could potentially be generalized to other disease states and immunological phenotypes. Sequencing depth was assumed to be roughly uniform across donors in the presence/absence analyses, though that assumption may not hold.

Trimming leaves V shorter by 7 bases and J shorter by 8 bases, with the junction holding 16 bases beyond the gene matches. The germline V gene gives CDR1 as MDHEN and CDR2 as SYDVKM. The cysteine opens and the phenylalanine closes a CDR3 of 16 amino acids. The sequence is cut down to CDR3 DNA, 48 bases in frame from base 1. As for this clone: This clone's antigen is unknown. No much larger clonotype is one base removed from it; base qualities were not supplied.

The sequence was obtained from a man aged 25-45 years in good health and CMV-seronegative. The sequenced sample consisted of PBMCs. The chain joins TRBV28 to TRBJ1-4, and 7 junctional nucleotides match TRBD1. The DNA sequence is as follows: TGTGCCAGCACCTTCCGCTCGGGGACAGAGGGGGAAAAACTGTTTTTT. Its translation reads: CASTFRSGTEGEKLFF.